The text below deals with one T cell receptor beta chain. This entry comes from a study of cytomegalovirus exposure and HLA in healthy donors. This CDR3 comprises 15 residues. Trimming removed 6 bases from V and 10 bases from J; junction bases left unmatched: 15. From germline, CDR1 is MNHNS and CDR2 SASEGT. A multiplex PCR was run with 60 Vbeta primers and 13 Jbeta primers. The repertoire was sequenced with immunoSEQ multiplex PCR; TCRdb's copy has only in-frame clones and lacks some. This sample has nearly 200,000 clones; roughly 81% occur once, and the top ten carry 2.1%. The source of this sequence is a woman in her thirties in good health and CMV-seropositive. The V and J genes are TRBV6-1 and TRBJ2-1; 7 bases match TRBD2. Sequenced sample: PBMCs. The CDR3 reads CASSPRPSGLQEQFF. In DNA, the CDR3 is TGTGCCAGCAGCCCCCGGCCTAGCGGCCTGCAAGAGCAGTTCTTC.